A single sample gave rise to the 30 T cell receptor beta chains below, sequenced in a study of blood T cells in healthy people across ages. Alongside a J-beta primer mix, a sample-barcoded 5' primer served in a second PCR lasting about 7 to 11 cycles. From the 5' RACE reads, TCRdb called clonotypes with MiXCR, one entry per CDR3 protein. The sample yields roughly 640,000 distinct CDR3 sequences, approximately 30% seen once. The sample consisted of blood. These receptors came from an elderly woman in good health.

This clonotype was detected ten times or more. Its ends do not fully match the called genes, so a read error is possible. V usage is TRBV18 and J usage is TRBJ2-4; 10 bases are shared with TRBD2. There are 15 residues in the CDR3. From germline, CDR1 is KGHSH and CDR2 LQKENI. CDR3 in amino acids: CASSPSGGATNIQYF. In nucleotides, the CDR3 is TGTGCCAGCTCACCGAGCGGGGGGGCCACAAACATTCAGTACTTC.

This clonotype is a singleton in its sample. A much larger clone lies a single base off, so this may be a read error. This chain links TRBV7-9 with TRBJ1-1, with a possible D match to TRBD1 (6 bases). CDR3 length: 15 residues. In germline, CDR1 is SEHNR, CDR2 FQNEAQ (reference sequence). In DNA, the CDR3 is TGTTCCAGCAGCTCAATCTCCGGGGGGCGTACTGAAGCTTTCTTT. This translates into CSSSSISGGRTEAFF.

This clonotype was counted at least ten times. The chain carries TRBV11-1 and TRBJ2-3, with no clear D. Germline loops: CDR1 SGHAT, CDR2 FQDESV (reference sequence). The CDR3 totals 17 residues. V was shortened by 5 bases and J by 0 bases, with 18 bases between the two germline ends. This chain's CDR3 is CASSPLFGQTSTDTQYF. Written as DNA, the CDR3 is TGTGCCAGCAGCCCACTATTTGGGCAGACTAGCACAGATACGCAGTATTTT.

The chain is built from TRBV7-2 and TRBJ1-2; perhaps TRBD1 as D (5 bases). Germline lookup yields CDR1 SGHTA and CDR2 FQGNSA. The V gene lost 6 bases and the J gene lost 1 base, with 12 bases spanning the gap. The CDR3 is 14 amino acids. The CDR3 DNA reads as TGTGCCAGCAGTTACGGGGCAAGTAACTATGGCTACACCTTC. The encoded protein is CASSYGASNYGYTF. Combining the CDR3 with reference TRBV7-2 and TRBJ1-2 gives the whole variable domain GAGVSQSPSNKVTEKGKDVELRCDPISGHTALYWYRQSLGQGLEFLIYFQGNSAPDKSGLPSDRFSAERTGGSVSTLTIQRTQQEDSAVYLCASSYGASNYGYTFGSGTRLTVV.

This clonotype was recorded only once. V and J are TRBV28 and TRBJ1-1; maybe TRBD1 (6 bases). Germline loops: CDR1 MDHEN, CDR2 SYDVKM. Between the trimmed V and J ends, which lost 6 bases and 5 bases, there was a span of 22 bases. CDR3 length: 16 amino acids. The CDR3 loop reads CASSQNRWGATTEAFF. The CDR3 nucleotides are TGTGCCAGCAGCCAAAACCGGTGGGGGGCGACGACTGAAGCTTTCTTT.

To note about this clonotype: Germline and junction disagree at one end, which may indicate a read error. The CDR3 is CASNNGTANNGELFF. CDR3 coding DNA: TGTGCCAGCAATAACGGGACAGCAAACAACGGGGAGCTGTTTTTT. The chain carries TRBV6-5 and TRBJ2-2, with TRBD1 matching 7 bases. This CDR3 region has 15 residues. The V gene's germline CDR1 is MNHEY and CDR2 SVGAGI.

The genes are TRBV5-1 and TRBJ2-7; weak D call: TRBD2 (6 bases). Deletions cut 1 base from V and 0 bases from J, with 11 bases between. CDR1 SGHRS and CDR2 YFSETQ come from the germline V gene. The CDR3 totals 15 residues. The DNA of the CDR3 is TGCGCCAGCAGCTTGCTAGCGCAAAGCTCCTACGAGCAGTACTTC. Its translation: CASSLLAQSSYEQYF. Based on the CDR3 plus reference TRBV5-1 and TRBJ2-7, the full variable domain is KAGVTQTPRYLIKTRGQQVTLSCSPISGHRSVSWYQQTPGQGLQFLFEYFSETQRNKGNFPGRFSGRQFSNSRSEMNVSTLELGDSALYLCASSLLAQSSYEQYFGPGTRLTVT.

Details on this clonotype: One end of the junction is discordant with germline, which a read error may explain. The rearrangement uses TRBV4-1 and TRBJ1-1; D is ambiguous. This CDR3 has 14 residues. Germline V gene data show CDR1 as MGHRA and CDR2 as YSYEKL. CDR3 protein: CANSPVVAGTEAFF. The CDR3 DNA follows: TGCGCCAACAGCCCGGTGGTGGCCGGGACTGAAGCTTTCTTT.

This clonotype was recorded many times. This chain links TRBV5-1 with TRBJ2-3, with a tentative D call TRBD2 (7 bases). Trimming removed 0 bases at V and 2 bases at J, with 13 bases between. The CDR3 is 16 amino acids. Germline loops: CDR1 SGHRS, CDR2 YFSETQ. CDR3 bases: TGCGCCAGCAGCTTGGGGGCGGGGGCCTTCACAGATACGCAGTATTTT. Its translation is CASSLGAGAFTDTQYF.

Remarks on this clonotype: With a much larger clone just one base away, this may be a read error. The V gene is TRBV20-1, the J gene TRBJ2-4, with D possibly being TRBD2 (6 bases). The end of the DNA aligns better with TRBJ2-7, so the J call may be wrong. Germline loops: CDR1 DFQATT, CDR2 SNEGSKA (reference sequence). CDR3 size: 11 residues. CDR3 nucleotides: TGCAGTGCCACGGGGGAGAACGAGCAGTACTTC. Translated: CSATGENEQYF.

Ten or more counts support this clonotype. The V and J genes are TRBV6-2 or TRBV6-3 and TRBJ2-3; D gene ambiguous. V was clipped by 7 bases and J by 1 base, with 18 bases between them. The length of the CDR3 is 16 residues. Looked up from germline, CDR1 is MNHEY and CDR2 is SVGEGT. The CDR3 bases are TGTGCCAGCACCCAAACTCAGCTGGTCGGCACAGATACGCAGTATTTT. Its translation is CASTQTQLVGTDTQYF.

The rearrangement joins TRBV6-1 to TRBJ1-2; a possible D gene is TRBD1 (6 bases). Germline assignment: CDR1 MNHNS and CDR2 SASEGT. Trimming shortened V by 6 bases and J by 4 bases, and 21 bases separated the two germline ends. The CDR3 is 16 amino acids. CDR3 nucleotides: TGTGCCAGCAGCGCAGAGGGGGGACTTGGTATCTATGGCTACACCTTC. It codes for CASSAEGGLGIYGYTF.

The chain combines TRBV20-1 with TRBJ2-7; no clear D gene. This CDR3 spans 14 amino acids. V lost 3 bases to trimming and J lost 0 bases, with 12 bases between them. Germline V gene lookup returns CDR1 DFQATT and CDR2 SNEGSKA (reference sequence). The CDR3 DNA is TGCAGTGCTAGCCGTGGCGTCCTCTCCTACGAGCAGTACTTC. It yields the protein CSASRGVLSYEQYF.

This clonotype was counted many times. The genes are TRBV6-1 and TRBJ2-4, with a weak D call TRBD2 (5 bases). Per the germline V gene, CDR1 is MNHNS and CDR2 is SASEGT. The V and J ends lost 3 bases and 3 bases respectively, with 9 bases between them. CDR3 length: 14 amino acids. CDR3 nucleotide sequence: TGTGCCAGCAGTGACCACGGGGTCAAAAACATTCAGTACTTC. Amino acids: CASSDHGVKNIQYF.

This clonotype is labeled medium-sized. The chain employs TRBV7-2 and TRBJ2-5; the match to TRBD2 covers 7 bases. The germline CDR1 and CDR2 sequences are SGHTA and FQGNSA. The CDR3 has 15 residues. Trimming removed 5 bases from V and 5 bases from J; junction bases left unmatched: 11. This chain's CDR3 is CASSGTGGRGETQYF. CDR3 nucleotide sequence: TGTGCCAGCAGCGGAACGGGGGGTCGGGGGGAGACCCAGTACTTC.

The chain couples TRBV5-5 to TRBJ2-5, with 7 bases that match TRBD2. The DNA end favors TRBJ2-7, so the J call may be wrong. The CDR3 loop spans 15 amino acids. CDR1 is SGHKS and CDR2 is YYEKEE in the germline V gene (reference sequence). Here the CDR3 DNA reads TGTGCCAGCAGCCCCTCCGGGACTATTGTCTACGAGCAGTACTTC. Encoded protein: CASSPSGTIVYEQYF.

With regard to this clonotype: With a much larger clone just one base away, this may be a read error. The CDR3, as DNA: TGCGCCGGCAGCTTGCCGAACGGAAGCCCCACAAAGGGGCAGCCCCAGCATTTT. Encoded protein: CAGSLPNGSPTKGQPQHF. The chain uses TRBV5-1 and TRBJ1-5; a possible D gene is TRBD1 (5 bases). Germline CDR1 is SGHRS and CDR2 is YFSETQ. The CDR3 spans 18 residues.

The chain carries TRBV11-2 and TRBJ2-5, with D maybe TRBD1 (6 bases). Near its end, the DNA agrees better with TRBJ2-7, so the J call may be wrong. The CDR3 is 15 amino acids. CDR1 and CDR2 from the germline V gene are SGHAT and FQNNGV. CDR3: CASSLQGHDIDEQYF. Written as DNA, the CDR3 is TGTGCCAGCAGCTTACAGGGACACGACATCGACGAGCAGTACTTC.

The V and J genes are TRBV28 and TRBJ1-3; D is uncertain. Per germline, CDR1 MDHEN and CDR2 SYDVKM. V gave up 6 bases and J gave up 0 bases, with 12 bases separating them. The CDR3 consists of 15 residues. CDR3 in DNA: TGTGCCAGCAGCAACTACTGGAGCTCTGGAAACACCATATATTTT. Translated, it gives CASSNYWSSGNTIYF.

This clonotype was detected a few times. The chain recombines TRBV9 with TRBJ1-4; 10 bases match TRBD1. Germline V CDR1 and CDR2: SGDLS, YYNGEE. V trimming: 4 bases; J trimming: 7 bases; junction bases outside the gene matches: 4. The CDR3 extends over 14 amino acids. DNA for the CDR3: TGTGCCAGCAGCCCGGGACAGGGGATTGAAAAACTGTTTTTT. This translates into CASSPGQGIEKLFF.

In its sample, this clonotype was seen many times. This chain links TRBV7-2 with TRBJ2-3; D is tentatively TRBD1 or TRBD2 (5 bases each). This CDR3 contains 15 residues. Germline loops: CDR1 SGHTA, CDR2 FQGNSA. V gave up 6 bases and J gave up 2 bases, with 15 bases separating them. CDR3 DNA sequence: TGTGCCAGCAGAAGCCGGGACCCCTTCACAGATACGCAGTATTTT. Translation: CASRSRDPFTDTQYF.

There are a few counts of this clonotype. CDR3 sequence: CSARTGFEAFF. The CDR3 DNA is TGCAGTGCCAGGACAGGCTTTGAAGCTTTCTTT. The genes are TRBV20-1 and TRBJ1-1; TRBD1 matches at 7 bases. Germline loops: CDR1 DFQATT, CDR2 SNEGSKA (reference sequence). This CDR3 is built from 11 residues. V was clipped by 6 bases and J by 7 bases; unmatched bases: 5.

This clonotype came up many times. The gene calls are TRBV29-1 and TRBJ2-7; 11 bases are a match to TRBD1. V lost 4 bases, J lost 3 bases, and 5 bases stayed unmatched. From germline, CDR1 is SQVTM and CDR2 ANQGSEA. This CDR3 comprises 14 residues. DNA for the CDR3: TGCAGCGTTGTTCCCGGGACAGGGGGCTACGAGCAGTACTTC. It yields the protein CSVVPGTGGYEQYF.

Ten or more counts support this clonotype. The chain couples TRBV7-2 to TRBJ1-2, with D perhaps matching TRBD1 (6 bases). Per the germline V gene, CDR1 is SGHTA and CDR2 is FQGNSA. Trimming shortened V by 2 bases and J by 5 bases, and 15 bases separated the two germline ends. The CDR3 extends over 15 amino acids. CDR3 coding DNA: TGTGCCAGCAGCTTACCCGGACAGCGGTCTTATGGCTACACCTTC. This codes for CASSLPGQRSYGYTF.

This clonotype was recorded at least ten times. CDR3 DNA sequence: TGCGCCAGCAGCTTGGGAGGGGACTCGCGGGGTTACAATGAGCAGTTCTTC. It encodes CASSLGGDSRGYNEQFF. This chain joins TRBV5-1 and TRBJ2-1, with a tentative D call TRBD2 (6 bases). Germline V lookup: CDR1 SGHRS, CDR2 YFSETQ. V was clipped by 0 bases and J by 4 bases, with 17 bases between them. This CDR3 has 17 residues.

In DNA form, the CDR3 reads TGTGCCAGCAGCCATCTCCAGGACTCAACCGGGGAGCTGTTTTTT. Protein product: CASSHLQDSTGELFF. The V call is TRBV3-1, the J call TRBJ2-2; D might be TRBD2 (5 bases). The CDR3 is made up of 15 amino acids. Germline V gene data show CDR1 as LGHDT and CDR2 as YNNKEL (reference sequence). V lost 3 bases to trimming and J lost 5 bases, with 13 bases between them.

This clonotype occurred many times. The chain uses TRBV6-1 and TRBJ2-5; D gene ambiguous. V dropped 0 bases and J dropped 5 bases, with 4 bases sitting between them. Germline V gene sequence: CDR1 MNHNS, CDR2 SASEGT. The CDR3 runs 12 residues. The CDR3 DNA reads TGTGCCAGCAGTGAAGCGGAGGAGACCCAGTACTTC. As protein: CASSEAEETQYF.

J is TRBJ2-1 and V is TRBV20-1; D remains unclear. V lost 2 bases and J 1 base, leaving 15 bases between the germline ends. This CDR3 has 16 residues. In germline, CDR1 is DFQATT, CDR2 SNEGSKA (reference sequence). As DNA, the CDR3 is TGCAGTGCTAGACAATTGGCAGACTGGTCCTACAATGAGCAGTTCTTC. It specifies CSARQLADWSYNEQFF.

This clonotype has a count of ten or more. The V call is TRBV5-1, the J call TRBJ2-1; 8 nucleotides agree with TRBD2. CDR3 length: 15 amino acids. CDR1 and CDR2 from the germline V gene are SGHRS and YFSETQ. V shed 2 bases, J shed 4 bases, and the junction held 5 bases outside the gene matches. The CDR3 DNA is TGCGCCAGCAGCTTAAGCGGGAGCGTTTACAATGAGCAGTTCTTC. It specifies CASSLSGSVYNEQFF.

This clonotype was found many times. In DNA form, the CDR3 reads TGCGCCAGCAGCCCCGATAGCGGGGGGTCAACAGATACGCAGTATTTT. This gives the protein CASSPDSGGSTDTQYF. V and J are TRBV5-1 and TRBJ2-3; 10 bases are a match to TRBD2. The germline gives CDR1 SGHRS, CDR2 YFSETQ. V was clipped by 4 bases and J by 3 bases; unmatched bases: 8. The CDR3 runs 16 residues.